These 17 T cell receptor beta chains came from one sample sequenced in a study of blood T cell repertoires in COVID-19. TCRdb's copy holds only in-frame clones and misses some; the assay was immunoSEQ multiplex PCR. This repertoire shows a few hundred thousand clones, approximately 91% found once; its top ten account for 0.9% to 1%. Sequenced sample: peripheral blood. These receptors came from a woman between 40 and 50 years old who had recovered from COVID-19.

Worth noting for this clone: One junction end disagrees with the germline gene, perhaps due to a read error. The chain couples TRBV6-1 to TRBJ1-1, with 7 bases matching TRBD1. The germline V gene has CDR1 MNHNS and CDR2 SASEGT. The CDR3 consists of 17 residues. Here the CDR3 DNA reads TGTGCCAGCAGTCAAGCCGACAGGGCCCTTGGGAACACTGAAGCTTTCTTT. As protein: CASSQADRALGNTEAFF.

The chain combines TRBV5-4 with TRBJ2-2; 9 bases agree with TRBD2. CDR3 length: 15 amino acids. V lost 2 bases, J lost 2 bases, and 1 base stayed unmatched. The germline gives CDR1 SGHNT, CDR2 YYREEE (reference sequence). The CDR3, as DNA: TGTGCCAGCAGCTTAGCGGGAGGCAACACCGGGGAGCTGTTTTTT. It codes for CASSLAGGNTGELFF.

This chain links TRBV3-1 (or the pseudogene TRBV3-2) with TRBJ2-2; 8 nucleotides align to TRBD2. The V gene's germline CDR1 is LGHDT and CDR2 YNNKEL (reference sequence). The CDR3 totals 17 residues. With V trimmed by 1 base and J by 5 bases, 9 bases remained unmatched. CDR3 DNA: TGTGCCAGCAGCCAAGGTCGGGGACTAGTTGGAACCGGGGAGCTGTTTTTT. It is translated as CASSQGRGLVGTGELFF.

V gene TRBV5-1 combines with J gene TRBJ1-2; weak D call: TRBD1 (5 bases). The ends were cut back, 4 bases at V and 6 bases at J, with 13 bases in the middle. The CDR3 has 13 amino acids. CDR1 and CDR2 from the germline V gene are SGHRS and YFSETQ. CDR3 amino acids: CASSRTGPDGYTF. CDR3 DNA: TGCGCCAGCAGCCGTACAGGACCCGATGGCTACACCTTC.

V usage is TRBV30 and J usage is TRBJ1-4; D uncertain. CDR1 is GTSNPN, CDR2 SVGIG, per germline (reference sequence). The length of the CDR3 is 13 residues. V shed 4 bases and J shed 2 bases, with 8 bases lying between them. CDR3 DNA: TGTGCCTGGACAGGTCAGACTAATGAAAAACTGTTTTTT. Residues: CAWTGQTNEKLFF. Supplemented by reference TRBV30 and TRBJ1-4, the full variable domain reads SQTIHQWPATLVQPVGSPLSLECTVEGTSNPNLYWYRQAAGRGLQLLFYSVGIGQISSEVPQNLSASRPQDRQFILSSKKLLLSDSGFYLCAWTGQTNEKLFFGSGTQLSVL.

This chain links TRBV3-1 (or the pseudogene TRBV3-2) with TRBJ2-2; the D is unclear. The V end was cut by 1 base, the J end by 3 bases, with 12 bases between. The CDR3 is 16 residues long. Germline lookup yields CDR1 LGHDT and CDR2 YNNKEL (reference sequence). CDR3: CASSQVRSTYTGELFF. The DNA for the CDR3 is TGTGCCAGCAGCCAAGTCCGAAGCACTTACACCGGGGAGCTGTTTTTT.

The chain links TRBV11-3 to TRBJ1-2; D uncertain. V was cut by 5 bases and J by 4 bases, with 8 bases left in between. This CDR3 has 12 residues. The germline V gene encodes CDR1 SGHNT and CDR2 YENEEA. The chain's CDR3 is CASSRGSYGYTF. The CDR3 coding sequence is TGTGCCAGCAGCCGGGGAAGCTATGGCTACACCTTC.

V usage is TRBV30 and J usage is TRBJ2-3, with 9 bases aligning to TRBD2. V shed 8 bases, J shed 0 bases, and the junction held 6 bases outside the gene matches. Germline CDR1 reads GTSNPN; CDR2 reads SVGIG (reference sequence). The CDR3 contains 14 residues. CDR3 sequence (DNA): TGTGCCATGGGCACTAGCGGGAGCACAGATACGCAGTATTTT. Translation gives CAMGTSGSTDTQYF.

The table lists this clone with many counts. The rearrangement uses TRBV24-1 and TRBJ2-1; 9 nucleotides align to TRBD1. With 3 bases clipped from V and 9 bases from J, the junction kept 11 bases outside the gene matches. The CDR3 runs 16 residues. CDR1 and CDR2 (germline): KGHDR, SFDVKD. CDR3 nucleotide sequence: TGTGCCACCAGTGATACACCCGGGACAGGGCTTGGTGAGCAGTTCTTC. It translates to CATSDTPGTGLGEQFF.

This chain links TRBV25-1 with TRBJ2-7; maybe TRBD2 (5 bases). Per germline, CDR1 MGHDK and CDR2 SYGVNS. The ends were cut back, 5 bases at V and 0 bases at J, with 11 bases in the middle. The CDR3 sequence is 14 residues long. This chain's CDR3 is CASSRGLNSYEQYF. The CDR3 DNA sequence: TGTGCCAGCAGTCGAGGACTGAACTCCTACGAGCAGTACTTC.

The J gene is TRBJ1-6, the V gene TRBV2, with TRBD1 matching over 8 bases. The length of the CDR3 is 15 residues. V dropped 4 bases and J dropped 5; count of bases not matched to a gene: 4. Germline CDR1 and CDR2: SNHLY and FYNNEI. CDR3 loop: CASSGQGPNNSPLHF. Here the CDR3 DNA reads TGTGCCAGCAGTGGACAGGGGCCAAATAATTCACCCCTCCACTTT.

This clone was picked up one time. The chain joins TRBV28 to TRBJ1-6; possibly TRBD1 for D (5 bases). The CDR3 has 14 amino acids. Trimming pared 4 bases from V and 11 bases from J, leaving 15 bases between. CDR1 is MDHEN and CDR2 is SYDVKM in the germline V gene. As DNA, the CDR3 is TGTGCCAGCAGTTCGCCAGCGGGGGTCACACCCCTCCACTTT. Translation gives CASSSPAGVTPLHF.

The chain combines TRBV13 with TRBJ1-3; D unclear. Germline CDR1 PRHDT, CDR2 FYEKMQ (reference sequence). V shed 5 bases and J shed 0 bases, with 11 bases lying between them. The CDR3 totals 15 residues. CDR3 amino acids: CASSGQVTSGNTIYF. CDR3 in DNA: TGTGCCAGCAGCGGGCAGGTAACCTCTGGAAACACCATATATTTT.

The chain carries TRBV6-6 and TRBJ1-1; tentatively, D is TRBD1 (5 bases). The V gene's germline CDR1 is MNHNY and CDR2 SVGAGI (reference sequence). Trimming shortened V by 0 bases and J by 4 bases, and 9 bases separated the two germline ends. The CDR3 covers 14 residues. The CDR3 DNA sequence: TGTGCCAGCAGTTACTCCAGAGACAGCACTGAAGCTTTCTTT. It codes for CASSYSRDSTEAFF.

The chain combines TRBV7-9 with TRBJ1-2; 9 bases agree with TRBD1. CDR1 is SEHNR and CDR2 is FQNEAQ in the germline V gene (reference sequence). The CDR3 has 14 residues. V lost 5 bases, J lost 4 bases, and 5 bases stayed unmatched. CDR3 nucleotide sequence: TGTGCCAGCAGCCCGGGACAGGGAGGCTATGGCTACACCTTC. Translation gives CASSPGQGGYGYTF.

The chain combines TRBV2 with TRBJ2-7; 13 bases align to TRBD2. The CDR3 consists of 14 residues. Germline V CDR1 and CDR2: SNHLY, FYNNEI. V lost 6 bases and J lost 6; bases outside the gene matches: 5. This chain's CDR3 is CASRGLAGNGEQYF. The CDR3 nucleotides read TGTGCCAGCAGGGGACTAGCGGGAAACGGCGAGCAGTACTTC.

This chain links TRBV5-4 with TRBJ2-7; 14 nucleotides agree with TRBD2. The CDR3 loop spans 16 amino acids. The germline V gene has CDR1 SGHNT and CDR2 YYREEE (reference sequence). J gave up 3 bases and V 4 bases, and 6 bases lay outside the gene matches. This chain's CDR3 is CASSPGGTSGGYEQYF. DNA of the CDR3: TGTGCCAGCAGCCCCGGGGGGACTAGCGGGGGCTACGAGCAGTACTTC.